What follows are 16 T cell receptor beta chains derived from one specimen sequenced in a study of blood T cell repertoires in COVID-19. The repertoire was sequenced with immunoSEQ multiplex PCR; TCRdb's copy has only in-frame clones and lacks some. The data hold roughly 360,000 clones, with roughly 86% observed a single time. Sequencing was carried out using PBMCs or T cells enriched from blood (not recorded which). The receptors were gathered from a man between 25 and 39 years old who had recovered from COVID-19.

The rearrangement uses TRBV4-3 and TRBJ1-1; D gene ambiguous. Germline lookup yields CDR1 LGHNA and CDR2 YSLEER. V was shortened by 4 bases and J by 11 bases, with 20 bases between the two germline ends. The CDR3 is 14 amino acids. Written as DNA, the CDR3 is TGCGCCAGCAGCCGAAATCCGGGATCAGAGGAGGCTTTCTTT. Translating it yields CASSRNPGSEEAFF.

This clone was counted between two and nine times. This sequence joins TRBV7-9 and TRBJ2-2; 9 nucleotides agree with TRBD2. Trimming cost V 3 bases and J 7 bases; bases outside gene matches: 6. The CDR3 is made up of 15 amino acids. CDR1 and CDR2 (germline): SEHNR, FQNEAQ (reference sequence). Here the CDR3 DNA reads TGTGCCAGCAGCTTTACGGGACTAGCTGTCGGGGAGCTGTTTTTT. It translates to CASSFTGLAVGELFF. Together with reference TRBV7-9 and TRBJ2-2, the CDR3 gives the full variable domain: DTGVSQNPRHKITKRGQNVTFRCDPISEHNRLYWYRQTLGQGPEFLTYFQNEAQLEKSRLLSDRFSAERPKGSFSTLEIQRTEQGDSAMYLCASSFTGLAVGELFFGEGSRLTVL.

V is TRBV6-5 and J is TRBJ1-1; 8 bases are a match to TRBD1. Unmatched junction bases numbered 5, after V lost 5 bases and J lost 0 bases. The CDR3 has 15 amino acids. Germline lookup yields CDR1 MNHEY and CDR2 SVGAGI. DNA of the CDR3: TGTGCCAGCAGTCGACAGGACAGGGTGAACACTGAAGCTTTCTTT. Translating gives CASSRQDRVNTEAFF.

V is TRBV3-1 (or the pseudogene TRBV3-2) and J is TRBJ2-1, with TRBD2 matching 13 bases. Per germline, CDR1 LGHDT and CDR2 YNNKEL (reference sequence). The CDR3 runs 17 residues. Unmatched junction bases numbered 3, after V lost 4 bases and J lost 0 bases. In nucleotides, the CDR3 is TGTGCCAGCAGCCTTGGGACTAGCGGGGTCTCCTACAATGAGCAGTTCTTC. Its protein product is CASSLGTSGVSYNEQFF.

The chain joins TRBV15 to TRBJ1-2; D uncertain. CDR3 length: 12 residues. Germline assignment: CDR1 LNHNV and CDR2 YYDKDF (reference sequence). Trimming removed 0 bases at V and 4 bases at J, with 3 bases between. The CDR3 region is CATSRDLYGYTF. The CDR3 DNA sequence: TGTGCCACCAGCAGAGATCTCTATGGCTACACCTTC. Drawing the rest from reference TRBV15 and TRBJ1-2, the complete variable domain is DAMVIQNPRYQVTQFGKPVTLSCSQTLNHNVMYWYQQKSSQAPKLLFHYYDKDFNNEADTPDNFQSRRPNTSFCFLDIRSPGLGDTAMYLCATSRDLYGYTFGSGTRLTVV.

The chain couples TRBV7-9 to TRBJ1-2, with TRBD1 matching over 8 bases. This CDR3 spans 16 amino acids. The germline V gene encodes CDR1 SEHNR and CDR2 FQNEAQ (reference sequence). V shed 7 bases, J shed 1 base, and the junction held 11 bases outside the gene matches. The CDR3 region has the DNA TGTGCCAGCACCGCGATGGACAGGGCAATTAACTATGGCTACACCTTC. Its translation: CASTAMDRAINYGYTF.

The chain's CDR3 is CASRGRLAGNTIYF. The CDR3 DNA sequence: TGTGCCAGCAGGGGCCGGTTAGCGGGAAACACCATATATTTT. The V gene is TRBV27, the J gene TRBJ1-3; D unclear. Germline CDR1 reads MNHEY; CDR2 reads SMNVEV (reference sequence). V shed 6 bases and J shed 4 bases, with 13 bases lying between them. The CDR3 extends over 14 amino acids.

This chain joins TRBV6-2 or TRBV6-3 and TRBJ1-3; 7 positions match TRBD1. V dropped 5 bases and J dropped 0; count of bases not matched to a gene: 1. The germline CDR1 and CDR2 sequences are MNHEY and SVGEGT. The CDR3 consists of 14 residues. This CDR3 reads CASSGDSSGNTIYF. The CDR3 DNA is TGTGCCAGCAGTGGGGACAGCTCTGGAAACACCATATATTTT.

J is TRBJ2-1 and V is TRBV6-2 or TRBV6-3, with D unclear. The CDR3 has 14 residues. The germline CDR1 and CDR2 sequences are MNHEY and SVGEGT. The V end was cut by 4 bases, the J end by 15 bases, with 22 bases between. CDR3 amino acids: CASSFPISVPALFF. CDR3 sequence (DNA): TGTGCCAGCAGTTTCCCTATCTCGGTTCCTGCACTGTTCTTC.

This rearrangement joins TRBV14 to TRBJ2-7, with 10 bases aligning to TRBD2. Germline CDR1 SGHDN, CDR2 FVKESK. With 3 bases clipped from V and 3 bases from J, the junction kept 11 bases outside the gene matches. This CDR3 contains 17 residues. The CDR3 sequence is CASSQSPKSGGDYEQYF. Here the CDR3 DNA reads TGTGCCAGCAGCCAGTCTCCGAAGAGCGGGGGGGACTACGAGCAGTACTTC. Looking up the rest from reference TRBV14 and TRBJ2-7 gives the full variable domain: EAGVTQFPSHSVIEKGQTVTLRCDPISGHDNLYWYRRVMGKEIKFLLHFVKESKQDESGMPNNRFLAERTGGTYSTLKVQPAELEDSGVYFCASSQSPKSGGDYEQYFGPGTRLTVT.

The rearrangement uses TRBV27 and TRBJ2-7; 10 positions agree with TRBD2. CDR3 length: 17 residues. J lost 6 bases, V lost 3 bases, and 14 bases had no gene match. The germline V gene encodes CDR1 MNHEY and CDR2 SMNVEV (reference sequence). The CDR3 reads CASSFNALAGATGEQYF. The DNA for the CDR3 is TGTGCCAGCAGTTTTAACGCCCTAGCGGGGGCTACGGGCGAGCAGTACTTC.

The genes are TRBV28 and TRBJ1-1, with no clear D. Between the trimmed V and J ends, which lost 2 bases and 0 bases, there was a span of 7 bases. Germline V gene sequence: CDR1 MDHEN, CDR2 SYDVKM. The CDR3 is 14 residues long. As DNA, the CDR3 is TGTGCCAGCAGTTTAGGGAGCATGAACACTGAAGCTTTCTTT. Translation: CASSLGSMNTEAFF.

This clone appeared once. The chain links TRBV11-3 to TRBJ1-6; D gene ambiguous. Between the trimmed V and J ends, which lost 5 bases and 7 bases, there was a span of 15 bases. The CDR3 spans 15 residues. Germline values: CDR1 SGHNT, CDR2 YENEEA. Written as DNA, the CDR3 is TGTGCCAGCAGCAAAGATGCAGGAGGAAATTCACCCCTCCACTTT. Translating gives CASSKDAGGNSPLHF.

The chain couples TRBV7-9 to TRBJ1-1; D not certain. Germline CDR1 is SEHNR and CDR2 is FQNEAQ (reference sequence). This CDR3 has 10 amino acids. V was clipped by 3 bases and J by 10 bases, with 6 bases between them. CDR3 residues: CASSLAAAFF. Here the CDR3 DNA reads TGTGCCAGCAGCTTGGCGGCAGCTTTCTTT.

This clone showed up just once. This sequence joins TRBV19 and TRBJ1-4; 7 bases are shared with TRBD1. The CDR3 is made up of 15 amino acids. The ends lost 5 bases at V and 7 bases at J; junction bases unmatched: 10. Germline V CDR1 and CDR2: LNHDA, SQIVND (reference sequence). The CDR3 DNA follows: TGTGCCAGTAGTTACCCGACAGGGTTCAGTGAAAAACTGTTTTTT. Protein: CASSYPTGFSEKLFF.

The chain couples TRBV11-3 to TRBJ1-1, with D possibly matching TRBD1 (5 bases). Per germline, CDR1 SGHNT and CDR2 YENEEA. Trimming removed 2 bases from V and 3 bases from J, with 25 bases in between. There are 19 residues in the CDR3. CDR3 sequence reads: CASSLIGRQVQALDTEAFF. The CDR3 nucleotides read TGTGCCAGCAGCTTAATCGGTCGTCAGGTACAGGCCCTGGACACTGAAGCTTTCTTT. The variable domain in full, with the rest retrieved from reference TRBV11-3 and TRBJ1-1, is EAGVVQSPRYKIIEKKQPVAFWCNPISGHNTLYWYLQNLGQGPELLIRYENEEAVDDSQLPKDRFSAERLKGVDSTLKIQPAELGDSAVYLCASSLIGRQVQALDTEAFFGQGTRLTVV.